Shown below are 29 T cell receptor beta chains from a single sample sequenced in a study of blood T cells in healthy people across ages. Next came a second PCR, run for roughly 6 to 11 cycles, which used a sample-barcoded 5' primer along with a J-beta primer mix. From the 5' RACE reads, TCRdb called clonotypes with MiXCR, one entry per CDR3 protein. In the table there are approximately 810,000 distinct CDR3 sequences, about 28% of which are singletons. Sequences were obtained from blood. All receptors come from a woman aged 80 or over in good health.

The chain employs TRBV2 and TRBJ1-2; 7 bases match TRBD1. Germline V gene data show CDR1 as SNHLY and CDR2 as FYNNEI. The J segment lost 2 bases and the V segment lost 7 bases, leaving 7 bases of the junction unmatched. The CDR3 runs to 14 residues. For the CDR3, the DNA is TGTGCCAGCAAATATAGGGGGCAGAACTATGGCTACACCTTC. Encoded protein: CASKYRGQNYGYTF.

Of note for this clonotype: It may be a read error: a sequence one base away is much more abundant. The chain links TRBV3-1 to TRBJ2-1, with 7 bases identical to TRBD1. Germline V CDR1 and CDR2: LGHDT, YNNKEL (reference sequence). The CDR3 is 14 amino acids. The trim removed 3 bases at V and 5 bases at J, leaving 4 bases unmatched. CDR3: CASSHLQGHNEQFF. The DNA of the CDR3 is TGTGCCAGCAGCCACTTACAGGGGCACAATGAGCAGTTCTTC.

The sample holds many counts of this clonotype. In DNA, the CDR3 is TGTGCCAGCAGCTTAGTCGCGGGGGATTTCTTCAATGAGCAGTTCTTC. The encoded protein is CASSLVAGDFFNEQFF. The genes are TRBV7-2 and TRBJ2-1, with 7 positions matching TRBD2. V lost 1 base, J lost 6 bases, and 9 bases stayed unmatched. The germline V gene has CDR1 SGHTA and CDR2 FQGNSA. The CDR3 runs to 16 residues. Filled out from reference TRBV7-2 and TRBJ2-1, the complete variable domain reads GAGVSQSPSNKVTEKGKDVELRCDPISGHTALYWYRQSLGQGLEFLIYFQGNSAPDKSGLPSDRFSAERTGGSVSTLTIQRTQQEDSAVYLCASSLVAGDFFNEQFFGPGTRLTVL.

This clonotype was seen repeatedly, ten times or more. This chain connects TRBV20-1 to TRBJ1-5; D ambiguous. The V gene's germline CDR1 is DFQATT and CDR2 SNEGSKA (reference sequence). The V end lost 1 base, the J end lost 1 base, and 8 bases lay between the germline ends. The CDR3 runs to 14 residues. The CDR3, as DNA: TGCAGTGCTAGAGGGTTAAGGAGCAATCAGCCCCAGCATTTT. This sequence encodes CSARGLRSNQPQHF.

This clonotype was observed at least ten times. The V and J genes are TRBV7-2 and TRBJ2-1, with 13 bases aligning to TRBD2. The CDR3 covers 14 residues. V shed 5 bases, J shed 12 bases, and the junction held 7 bases outside the gene matches. The germline gives CDR1 SGHTA, CDR2 FQGNSA. CDR3: CASSPGLAGVWQFF. CDR3 DNA sequence: TGTGCCAGCAGCCCTGGACTAGCGGGGGTCTGGCAGTTCTTC.

As concerns this clonotype: A much more abundant neighbour one base away suggests this may be a read error. The chain employs TRBV7-2 and TRBJ2-3, with 8 positions matching TRBD2. J was trimmed by 1 base and V by 4 bases; bases with no gene match: 7. CDR1 and CDR2 from the germline V gene are SGHTA and FQGNSA. This CDR3 region has 16 residues. The DNA of the CDR3 is TGTGCCAGCAGCTCCAAAGTACTAGCGGGCACAGATACGCAGTATTTT. This translates into CASSSKVLAGTDTQYF.

This clonotype was picked up many times. This chain connects TRBV29-1 to TRBJ2-6; D is unclear. This CDR3 spans 16 amino acids. V lost 0 bases to trimming and J lost 0 bases, with 9 bases between them. CDR1 is SQVTM and CDR2 is ANQGSEA in the germline V gene. The CDR3 here is CSVEDRPSSGANVLTF. The CDR3 DNA is TGCAGCGTTGAAGATCGACCGAGCTCTGGGGCCAACGTCCTGACTTTC.

This clonotype has just a few counts. V and J are TRBV20-1 and TRBJ1-1; D possibly corresponds to TRBD1 (6 bases). The V end was cut by 0 bases, the J end by 5 bases, with 16 bases between. Germline V gene data show CDR1 as DFQATT and CDR2 as SNEGSKA (reference sequence). The CDR3 has 15 residues. The DNA of the CDR3 is TGCAGTGCTAGAGATCTTATAGGGGGGCCGACTGAAGCTTTCTTT. Protein sequence: CSARDLIGGPTEAFF.

Concerning this clonotype: An end of the junction differs from the germline gene, which may be a read error. This rearrangement joins TRBV12-3 or TRBV12-4 to TRBJ1-5, with D possibly matching TRBD1 (5 bases). CDR3 length equals 16 residues. CDR3 nucleotides: TGTGTCAGCAGCCCGGGGACCGTAAGAAACAATCAGCCCCAGCATTTT. Its translation: CVSSPGTVRNNQPQHF.

The sample holds many counts of this clonotype. The chain recombines TRBV5-1 with TRBJ2-3, with a possible D match to TRBD2 (6 bases). Trimming removed 6 bases at V and 2 bases at J, with 10 bases between. Germline V gives CDR1 SGHRS, CDR2 YFSETQ. The CDR3 contains 13 residues. The chain's CDR3 is CASNSGDTDTQYF. For the CDR3, the DNA is TGCGCCAGCAATTCGGGGGACACAGATACGCAGTATTTT.

This clonotype has ten or more counts. The chain is built from TRBV29-1 and TRBJ1-2; tentative D call: TRBD1 (5 bases). Germline loops: CDR1 SQVTM, CDR2 ANQGSEA. V dropped 0 bases and J dropped 4 bases, with 12 bases sitting between them. This CDR3 comprises 14 residues. The CDR3 loop reads CSVEDLGGTYGYTF. The CDR3 region has the DNA TGCAGCGTTGAAGATCTGGGGGGTACCTATGGCTACACCTTC.

The genes are TRBV18 and TRBJ2-3; TRBD1 might be the D (6 bases). This CDR3 has 18 amino acids. Trimming left V 1 base short and J 1 base short, with 18 bases between. Per germline, CDR1 KGHSH and CDR2 LQKENI. CDR3 sequence: CASSPLSGQGRRTDTQYF. CDR3 bases: TGTGCCAGCTCACCACTTTCAGGGCAGGGGCGGCGCACAGATACGCAGTATTTT.

This clonotype was found a few times. The chain carries TRBV20-1 and TRBJ1-5; D ambiguous. This CDR3 is built from 14 residues. V gave up 1 base and J gave up 2 bases, with 9 bases separating them. Germline CDR1 is DFQATT and CDR2 is SNEGSKA (reference sequence). This chain's CDR3 is CSARAPRGNQPQHF. CDR3 nucleotide sequence: TGCAGTGCTAGAGCCCCCCGTGGCAATCAGCCCCAGCATTTT.

This clonotype was picked up a small number of times. The chain employs TRBV29-1 and TRBJ1-2; 10 bases are shared with TRBD1. Germline V gene sequence: CDR1 SQVTM, CDR2 ANQGSEA. The CDR3 contains 14 residues. J gave up 6 bases and V 2 bases, and 6 bases lay outside the gene matches. The CDR3 region is CSVEQRGTGDGYTF. The CDR3 region has the DNA TGCAGCGTTGAACAAAGGGGGACAGGGGATGGCTACACCTTC.

V gene TRBV20-1 combines with J gene TRBJ2-4, with D possibly TRBD2 on 6 matching bases. The end of the DNA fits TRBJ2-7 better, so the J call may be wrong. This CDR3 comprises 14 residues. In germline, CDR1 is DFQATT, CDR2 SNEGSKA (reference sequence). The CDR3 loop is CSASSRDWTYEQYF. CDR3 nucleotides: TGCAGTGCTTCGTCCCGGGACTGGACCTACGAGCAGTACTTC.

This clonotype was picked up many times. The chain joins TRBV7-9 to TRBJ2-3, with 8 bases lining up with TRBD2. CDR3 length: 15 amino acids. Germline loops: CDR1 SEHNR, CDR2 FQNEAQ (reference sequence). V lost 1 base and J lost 4; bases outside the gene matches: 4. The chain's CDR3 is CASSLDSGMSDTQYF. The DNA for the CDR3 is TGTGCCAGCAGCTTAGATAGCGGGATGTCAGATACGCAGTATTTT.

This clonotype was detected only a few times. This sequence joins TRBV28 and TRBJ2-3; TRBD2 agrees at 7 bases. V dropped 7 bases and J dropped 2; count of bases not matched to a gene: 9. Germline assignment: CDR1 MDHEN and CDR2 SYDVKM. The CDR3 sequence is 15 residues long. The CDR3 DNA sequence: TGTGCCAGCACCTGGGGGGGGGAGCCCACAGATACGCAGTATTTT. Translating gives CASTWGGEPTDTQYF.

Regarding this clonotype: With a much larger clone just one base away, this may be a read error. The chain is built from TRBV5-5 and TRBJ2-7; 7 nucleotides agree with TRBD1. CDR1 and CDR2 from the germline V gene are SGHKS and YYEKEE (reference sequence). The CDR3 contains 16 residues. CDR3 DNA sequence: TGTGCCAGCGGCTTGGACCGGGACAGCCGCCTCTACGAGCAGTACTTC. It translates to CASGLDRDSRLYEQYF. The variable domain in full, with the rest retrieved from reference TRBV5-5 and TRBJ2-7, is DAGVTQSPTHLIKTRGQQVTLRCSPISGHKSVSWYQQVLGQGPQFIFQYYEKEERGRGNFPDRFSARQFPNYSSELNVNALLLGDSALYLCASGLDRDSRLYEQYFGPGTRLTVT.

Ten or more counts support this clonotype. The V and J genes are TRBV9 and TRBJ2-1; unclear D gene. Trimming took 4 bases from V and 7 from J, leaving 12 bases between them. Looked up from germline, CDR1 is SGDLS and CDR2 is YYNGEE. This CDR3 is 13 amino acids long. Here the CDR3 DNA reads TGTGCCAGCAGCCGTGACACCGGGAATGAGCAGTTCTTC. This sequence encodes CASSRDTGNEQFF. The full variable domain, its missing parts supplied by reference TRBV9 and TRBJ2-1, is DSGVTQTPKHLITATGQRVTLRCSPRSGDLSVYWYQQSLDQGLQFLIQYYNGEERAKGNILERFSAQQFPDLHSELNLSSLELGDSALYFCASSRDTGNEQFFGPGTRLTVL.

The genes are TRBV18 and TRBJ2-7; perhaps D is TRBD1 or TRBD2 (6 bases each). The J call may be mistaken, given a closer DNA end match to TRBJ2-5. The CDR3 is 16 amino acids. Germline assignment: CDR1 KGHSH and CDR2 LQKENI. CDR3 amino acids: CASSPAPTGARETQYF. The CDR3 DNA reads as TGTGCCAGCTCACCTGCTCCGACGGGGGCGCGGGAGACCCAGTACTTC.

In its sample, this clonotype was seen many times. The chain combines TRBV5-1 with TRBJ2-1; D tentatively fits TRBD1 or TRBD2 (5 bases each). With 2 bases removed from V and 4 bases from J, the gap between germline ends came to 10 bases. The CDR3 runs to 14 residues. Looked up from germline, CDR1 is SGHRS and CDR2 is YFSETQ. The CDR3 region has the DNA TGCGCCAGCAGCTTCGGGGCGGCTTACAATGAGCAGTTCTTC. It translates to CASSFGAAYNEQFF.

The sample holds a few counts of this clonotype. V and J are TRBV7-2 and TRBJ1-2, with 7 bases identical to TRBD1. J was trimmed by 6 bases and V by 5 bases; bases with no gene match: 6. Germline CDR1 SGHTA, CDR2 FQGNSA. CDR3 length: 13 residues. The CDR3 sequence: CASSGRDRDGYTF. The CDR3 DNA follows: TGTGCCAGCAGCGGCCGGGACAGAGATGGCTACACCTTC.

In regard to this clonotype: A much larger clone is a single base away; this may be a read error. V gene TRBV6-2 or TRBV6-3 combines with J gene TRBJ2-7, with D possibly TRBD1 on 5 matching bases. From germline, CDR1 is MNHEY and CDR2 SVGEGT. CDR3 length: 13 amino acids. With 0 bases removed from V and 7 bases from J, the gap between germline ends came to 10 bases. CDR3 nucleotides: TGTGCCAGCAGTTACTCGCTGGGGCGGGAGCAGTACTTC. It encodes CASSYSLGREQYF.

This clonotype was picked up many times. The V and J genes are TRBV10-3 and TRBJ1-2; 7 bases align to TRBD1. J gave up 3 bases and V 4 bases, and 2 bases lay outside the gene matches. The CDR3 covers 13 residues. Germline V gene sequence: CDR1 ENHRY, CDR2 SYGVKD. The CDR3 sequence is CAISVGTDYGYTF. CDR3 nucleotide sequence: TGTGCCATCAGTGTGGGGACAGACTATGGCTACACCTTC.

This clonotype was seen a few times. This rearrangement joins TRBV11-3 to TRBJ2-2; D not certain. Germline V gene sequence: CDR1 SGHNT, CDR2 YENEEA. The CDR3 runs 12 residues. The V end lost 5 bases, the J end lost 5 bases, and 6 bases lay between the germline ends. The CDR3 DNA is TGTGCCAGCAGCAGCGAAACCGGGGAGCTGTTTTTT. As protein: CASSSETGELFF.

Concerning this clonotype itself: It may be a read error: a sequence one base away is much more abundant. The chain uses TRBV20-1 and TRBJ2-7; D possibly corresponds to TRBD2 (6 bases). The germline V gene encodes CDR1 DFQATT and CDR2 SNEGSKA (reference sequence). Trimming removed 5 bases at V and 7 bases at J, with 12 bases between. CDR3 size: 11 residues. The CDR3 here is CSAPDYNEQYF. The DNA of the CDR3 is TGCAGTGCTCCGGACTACAATGAGCAGTACTTC.

Comment on this clonotype: This may come from a read error, since a much larger clone is one base off. The V gene is TRBV12-3 or TRBV12-4, the J gene TRBJ1-6, with TRBD1 matching 7 bases. This CDR3 has 13 amino acids. CDR3 amino acids: CASSRQGYSPPHF. For the CDR3, the DNA is TGTGCCAGCAGCCGACAGGGTTATTCACCCCCCCACTTT.

The V call is TRBV7-6, the J call TRBJ1-4, with 8 bases identical to TRBD1. The CDR3 is 14 residues long. The trim removed 5 bases at V and 7 bases at J, leaving 6 bases unmatched. Germline V gives CDR1 SGHVS, CDR2 FNYEAQ. This CDR3 reads CASSHGQGGEKLFF. DNA for the CDR3: TGTGCCAGCAGCCACGGACAGGGAGGTGAAAAACTGTTTTTT.

The genes are TRBV6-1 and TRBJ2-1; D may be TRBD1 (5 bases). CDR1 is MNHNS and CDR2 is SASEGT in the germline V gene. Trimming took off 0 bases at V and 9 bases at J, with 18 bases between the two ends. The CDR3 runs to 16 residues. CDR3 sequence: CASSEAWTVGVGEQFF. CDR3 nucleotides: TGTGCCAGCAGTGAAGCGTGGACCGTAGGGGTCGGTGAGCAGTTCTTC.